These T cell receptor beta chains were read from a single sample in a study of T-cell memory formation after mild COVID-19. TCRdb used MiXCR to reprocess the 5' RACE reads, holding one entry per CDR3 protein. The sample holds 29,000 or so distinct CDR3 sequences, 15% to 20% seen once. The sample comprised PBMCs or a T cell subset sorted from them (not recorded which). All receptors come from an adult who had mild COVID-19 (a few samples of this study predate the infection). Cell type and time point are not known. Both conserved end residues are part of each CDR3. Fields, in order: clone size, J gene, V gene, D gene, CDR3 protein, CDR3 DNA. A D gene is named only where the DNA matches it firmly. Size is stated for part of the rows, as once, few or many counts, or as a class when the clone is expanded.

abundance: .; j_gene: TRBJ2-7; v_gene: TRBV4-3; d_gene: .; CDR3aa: CASSQDGQGSSYEQYF; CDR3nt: TGCGCCAGCAGCCAAGATGGGCAGGGGAGCTCCTACGAGCAGTACTTC
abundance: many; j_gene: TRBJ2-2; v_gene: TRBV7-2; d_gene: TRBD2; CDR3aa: CASRGAGLAGGTGELFF; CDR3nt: TGTGCCAGCCGAGGAGCGGGACTAGCGGGCGGCACCGGGGAGCTGTTTTTT
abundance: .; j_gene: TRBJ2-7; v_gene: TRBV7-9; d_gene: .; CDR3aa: CASSRPGGYPYEQYF; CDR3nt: TGTGCCAGCAGCCGACCGGGGGGCTACCCCTACGAGCAGTACTTC
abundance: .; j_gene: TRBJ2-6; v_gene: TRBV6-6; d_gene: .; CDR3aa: CASGQLSSGANVLTF; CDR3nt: TGTGCCAGCGGACAGCTCAGCTCTGGGGCCAACGTCCTGACTTTC
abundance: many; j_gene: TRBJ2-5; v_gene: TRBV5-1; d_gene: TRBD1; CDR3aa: CASSPGQGAAETQYF; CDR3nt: TGCGCCAGCAGCCCAGGACAGGGGGCTGCAGAGACCCAGTACTTC
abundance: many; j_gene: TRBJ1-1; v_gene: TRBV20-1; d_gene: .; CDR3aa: CSARGARVNTEAFF; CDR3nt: TGCAGTGCTAGAGGGGCCAGGGTGAACACTGAAGCTTTCTTT
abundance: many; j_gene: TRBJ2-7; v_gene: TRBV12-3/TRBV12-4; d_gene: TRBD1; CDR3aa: CASRTLDRREQYF; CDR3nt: TGTGCCAGCAGAACACTGGACAGGCGCGAGCAGTACTTC
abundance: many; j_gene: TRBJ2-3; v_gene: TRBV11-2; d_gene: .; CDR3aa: CASSLVTGTTDTQYF; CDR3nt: TGTGCCAGCAGCTTAGTGACAGGTACCACAGATACGCAGTATTTT
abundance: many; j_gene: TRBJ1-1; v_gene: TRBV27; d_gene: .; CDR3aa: CASSRPGGQGNTEAFF; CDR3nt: TGTGCCAGCAGTCGCCCTGGCGGCCAGGGGAACACTGAAGCTTTCTTT
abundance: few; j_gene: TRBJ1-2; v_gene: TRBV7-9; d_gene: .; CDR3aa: CASSSQAGMGGYTF; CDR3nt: TGTGCCAGCAGCTCCCAGGCAGGGATGGGCGGCTACACCTTC
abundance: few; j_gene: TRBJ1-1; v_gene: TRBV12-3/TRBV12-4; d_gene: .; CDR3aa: CASCTARVTEAFF; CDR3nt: TGTGCCAGCTGTACGGCCAGGGTCACTGAAGCTTTCTTT